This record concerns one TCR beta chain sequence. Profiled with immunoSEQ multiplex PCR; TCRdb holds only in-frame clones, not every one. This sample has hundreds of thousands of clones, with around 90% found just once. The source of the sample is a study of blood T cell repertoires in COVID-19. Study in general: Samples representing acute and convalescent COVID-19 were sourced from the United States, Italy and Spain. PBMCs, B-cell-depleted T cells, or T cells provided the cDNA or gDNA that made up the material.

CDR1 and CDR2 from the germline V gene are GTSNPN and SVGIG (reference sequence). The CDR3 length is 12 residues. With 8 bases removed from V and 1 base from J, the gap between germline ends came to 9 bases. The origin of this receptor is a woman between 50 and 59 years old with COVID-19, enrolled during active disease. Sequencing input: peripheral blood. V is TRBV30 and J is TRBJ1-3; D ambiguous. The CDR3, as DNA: TGTGCCCGCGGTGATTCTGGAAACACCATATATTTT. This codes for CARGDSGNTIYF.